This T cell receptor (beta chain) was identified in a study of blood T cell repertoires in COVID-19. TCRdb's copy holds only in-frame clones and misses some; the assay was immunoSEQ multiplex PCR. The sample carries some 70,000 clones, about 73% recorded once. Germline assignment: CDR1 SGHRS and CDR2 YFSETQ. V dropped 4 bases and J dropped 4 bases, with 9 bases sitting between them. The CDR3 runs 13 residues. There are a few counts of this clone. The sequenced sample was peripheral blood. The chain employs TRBV5-1 and TRBJ2-1, with D hard to call. The TCR comes from a man in his 60s with acute or convalescent COVID-19. CDR3: CASSTSNYNEQFF. The CDR3 DNA follows: TGCGCCAGCAGCACGAGCAATTACAATGAGCAGTTCTTC.